The 14 T cell receptor beta chains given below trace back to one sample, sequenced in a study of CD8 T cells in ankylosing spondylitis. These TCRs' antigens remain unknown. Broader study findings: Blood from ankylosing spondylitis patients appeared to carry a characteristic roughly 8-variant TCR beta motif.

TCRdb independently ran MiXCR on the 5' RACE reads; one entry per CDR3 protein. The data contain around 480,000 distinct CDR3 sequences, roughly 17% of them singletons. Sequenced material: blood, either unsorted or a sorted T cell fraction (not recorded which). These receptors came from a male donor with ankylosing spondylitis.

This sequence joins TRBV29-1 and TRBJ2-7; 9 bases agree with TRBD2. The J segment lost 6 bases and the V segment lost 5 bases, leaving 8 bases of the junction unmatched. Germline lookup yields CDR1 SQVTM and CDR2 ANQGSEA. This CDR3 comprises 13 residues. CDR3 DNA sequence: TGCAGCGTTCTGCCTAGCGGGGCCGTCGAGCAGTACTTC. As protein: CSVLPSGAVEQYF.

This chain uses TRBV19 with TRBJ2-3; 7 bases fit TRBD2. V was clipped by 6 bases and J by 2 bases; unmatched bases: 2. This CDR3 comprises 13 residues. Germline CDR1 is LNHDA and CDR2 is SQIVND (reference sequence). CDR3 region: CASSGRPTDTQYF. The CDR3, as DNA: TGTGCCAGTAGCGGGAGGCCCACAGATACGCAGTATTTT.

The chain couples TRBV2 to TRBJ2-7, with D possibly being TRBD1 (7 bases). With 9 bases removed from V and 3 bases from J, the gap between germline ends came to 15 bases. Germline CDR1 and CDR2: SNHLY and FYNNEI. There are 13 residues in the CDR3. In DNA form, the CDR3 reads TGTGCCAGTAGGCGGGACAGCAACTACGAGCAGTACTTC. Protein sequence: CASRRDSNYEQYF.

There are a few counts of this clonotype. V gene TRBV18 combines with J gene TRBJ1-1; 7 bases fit TRBD1. V was pared by 4 bases and J by 3 bases, with 5 bases of the junction left unmatched. Germline V gene data show CDR1 as KGHSH and CDR2 as LQKENI. The CDR3 is made up of 14 amino acids. CDR3 sequence: CASSHPGQHTEAFF. The CDR3, as DNA: TGTGCCAGCTCACACCCGGGACAGCACACTGAAGCTTTCTTT.

The chain employs TRBV3-1 and TRBJ2-5, with 7 bases that match TRBD2. The V gene end was trimmed by 1 base and the J gene end by 10 bases; junction bases not matched to a gene: 12. Per germline, CDR1 LGHDT and CDR2 YNNKEL (reference sequence). The CDR3 loop spans 15 amino acids. CDR3 DNA sequence: TGTGCCAGCAGCCAAGGGACTTGGTCGGCGGGAGACCAGTACTTC. Translating it yields CASSQGTWSAGDQYF.

The chain combines TRBV2 with TRBJ2-4; 9 nucleotides match TRBD1. V dropped 4 bases and J dropped 3; count of bases not matched to a gene: 7. The CDR3 loop spans 16 amino acids. The germline V gene has CDR1 SNHLY and CDR2 FYNNEI. In nucleotides, the CDR3 is TGTGCCAGCAGTGTACAGGGGGCGGTAGGCAAAAACATTCAGTACTTC. Protein: CASSVQGAVGKNIQYF.

The chain carries TRBV3-1 and TRBJ1-2; TRBD1 might be the D (6 bases). V was shortened by 1 base and J by 2 bases, with 11 bases between the two germline ends. The CDR3 contains 15 residues. The germline gives CDR1 LGHDT, CDR2 YNNKEL (reference sequence). CDR3 in amino acids: CASSQVRGGNYGYTF. The CDR3 coding sequence is TGTGCCAGCAGCCAAGTAAGGGGGGGAAACTATGGCTACACCTTC.

This clonotype came up a few times. The chain employs TRBV3-1 and TRBJ2-3; no firm D call. Germline CDR1 LGHDT, CDR2 YNNKEL (reference sequence). V was shortened by 0 bases and J by 7 bases, with 11 bases between the two germline ends. This CDR3 is built from 14 residues. The CDR3 loop reads CASSQDGRGHTQYF. In DNA form, the CDR3 reads TGTGCCAGCAGCCAAGATGGGCGAGGCCATACGCAGTATTTT.

This clonotype was seen a handful of times. This chain links TRBV28 with TRBJ2-6; D uncertain. This CDR3 region has 18 residues. Trimming left V 6 bases short and J 0 bases short, with 18 bases between. Germline CDR1 is MDHEN and CDR2 is SYDVKM. This chain's CDR3 is CASRHPGTTGSGANVLTF. For the CDR3, the DNA is TGTGCCAGCAGACATCCAGGAACCACTGGCTCTGGGGCCAACGTCCTGACTTTC.

The chain has TRBV5-4 and TRBJ1-4; no firm D call. The germline V gene encodes CDR1 SGHNT and CDR2 YYREEE (reference sequence). V was pared by 4 bases and J by 5 bases, with 18 bases between. The CDR3 has 16 amino acids. For the CDR3, the DNA is TGTGCCAGCAGCGTCACTGGGCGGACGGACAATGAAAAACTGTTTTTT. It yields the protein CASSVTGRTDNEKLFF. Together with reference TRBV5-4 and TRBJ1-4, the CDR3 gives the full variable domain: ETGVTQSPTHLIKTRGQQVTLRCSSQSGHNTVSWYQQALGQGPQFIFQYYREEENGRGNFPPRFSGLQFPNYSSELNVNALELDDSALYLCASSVTGRTDNEKLFFGSGTQLSVL.

This chain joins TRBV5-6 and TRBJ1-2; D possibly corresponds to TRBD1 (5 bases). The CDR3 contains 17 residues. Germline CDR1 reads SGHDT; CDR2 reads YYEEEE. The germline V and J ends were trimmed by 2 bases and 4 bases, with 21 bases remaining between them. The CDR3 nucleotides are TGTGCCAGCAGCTTCCGGGACCGACCACTGCTGGCCTATGGCTACACCTTC. This sequence encodes CASSFRDRPLLAYGYTF.

CDR3 protein: CASSNLRTQYF. The CDR3 region has the DNA TGTGCCAGCAGTAACCTTAGGACCCAGTACTTC. The J gene is TRBJ2-5, the V gene TRBV6-2 or TRBV6-3, with D unclear. Deletions cut 5 bases from V and 7 bases from J, with 8 bases between. Germline lookup yields CDR1 MNHEY and CDR2 SVGEGT. This CDR3 is 11 amino acids long.

This clonotype occurred a few times. The J gene is TRBJ1-1, the V gene TRBV29-1; D possibly corresponds to TRBD1 (6 bases). The CDR3 extends over 12 amino acids. V was pared by 3 bases and J by 7 bases, with 12 bases between. CDR1 and CDR2 from the germline V gene are SQVTM and ANQGSEA. CDR3 amino acids: CSVERQGSEAFF. CDR3 DNA sequence: TGCAGCGTTGAGAGGCAGGGGAGTGAAGCTTTCTTT. Variable domain in full (rest from reference TRBV29-1 and TRBJ1-1): SAVISQKPSRDICQRGTSLTIQCQVDSQVTMMFWYRQQPGQSLTLIATANQGSEATYESGFVIDKFPISRPNLTFSTLTVSNMSPEDSSIYLCSVERQGSEAFFGQGTRLTVV.

The V gene is TRBV6-5, the J gene TRBJ1-5; D gene unclear. Between the trimmed V and J ends, which lost 0 bases and 6 bases, there was a span of 12 bases. Germline V gene sequence: CDR1 MNHEY, CDR2 SVGAGI. The CDR3 totals 15 residues. CDR3 nucleotide sequence: TGTGCCAGCAGTTACTCCCTTGGTGCGGGTCAGCCCCAGCATTTT. Translating it yields CASSYSLGAGQPQHF.